These 13 T cell receptor beta chains share one sample of origin, sequenced in a study of CD8+CD57+ T cells in acquired aplastic anemia. Patients chosen for sequencing had shown CD8+CD57+ cell expansion by flow cytometry. The TCR beta profiling, which covered VDJ combination and CDR3 sequence, was carried out using genomic DNA as the template. TCRdb re-derived calls from the reads in MiXCR, one entry per CDR3 protein. The sample yields about 470,000 distinct CDR3 sequences, 25% to 40% seen once. The material sequenced was sorted CD4+, CD8+, or CD8+CD57+ T cells (not recorded which) from PBMCs. Receptor source: a human donor with aplastic anemia.

This clonotype was detected ten times or more. V is TRBV7-9 and J is TRBJ2-5, with TRBD1 matching over 8 bases. This CDR3 contains 14 residues. Trimming removed 0 bases from V and 5 bases from J; junction bases left unmatched: 2. In germline, CDR1 is SEHNR, CDR2 FQNEAQ (reference sequence). CDR3 sequence: CASSLARGLETQYF. The CDR3 DNA reads as TGTGCCAGCAGCTTAGCCAGGGGGCTGGAGACCCAGTACTTC.

This clonotype was counted a few times. The chain joins TRBV13 to TRBJ2-5; perhaps TRBD2 as D (5 bases). Germline V gene sequence: CDR1 PRHDT, CDR2 FYEKMQ (reference sequence). Trimming pared 4 bases from V and 4 bases from J, leaving 16 bases between. The CDR3 contains 15 residues. DNA for the CDR3: TGTGCCAGCAGCTCCTCGAGGCTAGCACGAGAGACCCAGTACTTC. It yields the protein CASSSSRLARETQYF.

This clonotype was recorded a few times. This chain connects TRBV7-2 to TRBJ1-1; D is unresolved. Trimming took 2 bases from V and 0 from J, leaving 16 bases between them. The V gene's germline CDR1 is SGHTA and CDR2 FQGNSA. The CDR3 is 17 amino acids. The CDR3 sequence: CASSLTGQTPLNTEAFF. CDR3 DNA sequence: TGTGCCAGCAGCTTAACGGGCCAGACTCCTCTGAACACTGAAGCTTTCTTT. Combining the CDR3 with reference TRBV7-2 and TRBJ1-1 gives the whole variable domain GAGVSQSPSNKVTEKGKDVELRCDPISGHTALYWYRQSLGQGLEFLIYFQGNSAPDKSGLPSDRFSAERTGGSVSTLTIQRTQQEDSAVYLCASSLTGQTPLNTEAFFGQGTRLTVV.

This clonotype has just one count. The V gene is TRBV10-3, the J gene TRBJ1-1; a weak D match, TRBD1 (6 bases). Germline loops: CDR1 ENHRY, CDR2 SYGVKD. This CDR3 region has 14 residues. The V gene lost 10 bases and the J gene lost 0 bases, with 15 bases spanning the gap. CDR3 sequence reads: CATIRTDMNTEAFF. Here the CDR3 DNA reads TGTGCCACCATCCGGACAGACATGAACACTGAAGCTTTCTTT.

A note on this clonotype: A read error may account for a junction end that differs from germline. The chain links TRBV6-1 to TRBJ2-7, with D possibly matching TRBD2 (5 bases). Germline V CDR1 and CDR2: MNHNS, SASEGT. The CDR3 loop spans 15 amino acids. This chain's CDR3 is CAGSAIGRSNYEQYF. In DNA, the CDR3 is TGTGCCGGCAGTGCCATAGGGAGATCAAACTACGAGCAGTACTTC.

The genes are TRBV7-2 and TRBJ1-3, with 8 positions matching TRBD1. Trimming removed 3 bases from V and 4 bases from J; junction bases left unmatched: 14. The CDR3 contains 18 residues. The germline V gene has CDR1 SGHTA and CDR2 FQGNSA. The CDR3: CASSFTGTGGSHGNTIYF. In DNA form, the CDR3 reads TGTGCCAGCAGCTTCACCGGGACAGGCGGTTCGCACGGAAACACCATATATTTT.

This clonotype has a count of ten or more. The CDR3 protein is CAIATGNFEQFF. For the CDR3, the DNA is TGTGCCATAGCGACAGGGAATTTTGAGCAGTTCTTC. This rearrangement joins TRBV10-3 to TRBJ2-1; 7 positions match TRBD1. The CDR3 is 12 amino acids. V trimming: 9 bases; J trimming: 9 bases; junction bases outside the gene matches: 8. Germline values: CDR1 ENHRY, CDR2 SYGVKD.

This clonotype was seen at least ten times. The chain is built from TRBV20-1 and TRBJ1-6; TRBD1 agrees at 7 bases. Germline V gene sequence: CDR1 DFQATT, CDR2 SNEGSKA (reference sequence). The CDR3 is 16 amino acids. The V and J ends lost 0 bases and 8 bases, in that order; junction bases with no gene match: 10. The CDR3 coding sequence is TGCAGTGCTAGAGATGTGTTCGACAGGGAGGATTCACCCCTCCACTTT. Its translation: CSARDVFDREDSPLHF.

This clonotype was seen at least ten times. The CDR3 DNA sequence: TGTGCCACCAGCAGAGGGACAGCAGCAACTAATGAAAAACTGTTTTTT. As protein: CATSRGTAATNEKLFF. The chain joins TRBV15 to TRBJ1-4; perhaps TRBD1 as D (6 bases). Germline CDR1 LNHNV, CDR2 YYDKDF (reference sequence). The CDR3 length is 16 residues. Trimming removed 1 base at V and 0 bases at J, with 9 bases between.

The rearrangement links TRBV5-6 to TRBJ1-1; D possibly corresponds to TRBD1 (6 bases). The V gene lost 7 bases and the J gene lost 1 base, with 17 bases spanning the gap. The CDR3 consists of 15 residues. Germline lookup yields CDR1 SGHDT and CDR2 YYEEEE. CDR3 loop: CASGRQAIPNTEAFF. CDR3 bases: TGTGCCAGCGGAAGACAGGCGATACCGAACACTGAAGCTTTCTTT.

The rearrangement uses TRBV28 and TRBJ1-2; perhaps TRBD1 as D (5 bases). The V gene's germline CDR1 is MDHEN and CDR2 SYDVKM. The CDR3 extends over 15 amino acids. V lost 5 bases and J 2 bases, leaving 15 bases between the germline ends. The CDR3 coding sequence is TGTGCCAGCAGTACCCCGGCGGGGGGGAACTATGGCTACACCTTC. This sequence encodes CASSTPAGGNYGYTF.

This clonotype was observed many times. DNA of the CDR3: TGCAGTGCTAGAGATCTTCAGTTCTACGAGCAGTACTTC. Translated: CSARDLQFYEQYF. The J gene is TRBJ2-7, the V gene TRBV20-1; D is unclear. The CDR3 runs 13 residues. Germline assignment: CDR1 DFQATT and CDR2 SNEGSKA (reference sequence). V gave up 0 bases and J gave up 3 bases, with 9 bases separating them.

This clonotype came up a few times. The chain employs TRBV12-3 or TRBV12-4 and TRBJ1-1; 7 bases fit TRBD1. The CDR3 totals 11 residues. Germline trimming cut 3 bases from V and 11 bases from J; bases unmatched to any gene: 3. The CDR3 DNA reads TGTGCCAGCAGTTTCGAGGGGGCGGCTTTCTTT. It yields the protein CASSFEGAAFF.